A single sample gave rise to the 23 T cell receptor beta chains below, sequenced in a study of Ad26.COV2.S vaccination and SARS-CoV-2 variants. Clones were sequenced by immunoSEQ multiplex PCR, and TCRdb holds only the in-frame ones, with some missing. The table includes approximately 400,000 clones, approximately 85% detected once. Treatment described: roughly 20 received Ad26.COV2.S at low or high dose, single or two shots; about 5 received placebo; per-sample allocation not given. Following the first vaccine or placebo injection, samples were taken on day 63. The sequencing used peripheral blood, collected in a trial of Ad26.COV2.S vaccine versus placebo. The receptors were gathered from a person between 18 and 59 years old who received the Ad26.COV2.S COVID-19 vaccine or a placebo.

The V call is TRBV5-1, the J call TRBJ2-1, with 10 bases identical to TRBD1. V lost 4 bases to trimming and J lost 4 bases; unmatched junction nucleotides: 8. This CDR3 is 16 amino acids long. The germline gives CDR1 SGHRS, CDR2 YFSETQ. In nucleotides, the CDR3 is TGCGCCAGCAGCCCGGAGGGGACAGGGGTATACAATGAGCAGTTCTTC. Amino acids: CASSPEGTGVYNEQFF.

The chain is built from TRBV27 and TRBJ2-7; TRBD1 aligns across 7 bases. V shed 7 bases, J shed 1 base, and the junction held 10 bases outside the gene matches. The CDR3 totals 15 residues. Germline CDR1 MNHEY, CDR2 SMNVEV (reference sequence). The CDR3 protein is CASTRTGFGSYEQYF. CDR3 nucleotide sequence: TGTGCCAGCACCAGGACAGGTTTTGGATCCTACGAGCAGTACTTC.

V is TRBV30 and J is TRBJ2-5, with 11 nucleotides matching TRBD1. The CDR3 is 15 amino acids. Germline V gene lookup returns CDR1 GTSNPN and CDR2 SVGIG (reference sequence). V trimming: 8 bases; J trimming: 5 bases; junction bases outside the gene matches: 13. The CDR3 DNA follows: TGTGCCGGAACCCCAGGACAGGGGGCATGGGAGACCCAGTACTTC. Residues: CAGTPGQGAWETQYF.

V and J are TRBV11-2 and TRBJ2-6, with 7 bases that match TRBD1. J was trimmed by 1 base and V by 0 bases; bases with no gene match: 6. There are 18 residues in the CDR3. CDR1 and CDR2 from the germline V gene are SGHAT and FQNNGV. The CDR3 loop is CASSLDPGTVSGANVLTF. The CDR3 DNA reads as TGTGCCAGCAGCTTAGACCCCGGGACAGTTTCTGGGGCCAACGTCCTGACTTTC.

CDR3 in amino acids: CASSQEPSGGTQYF. DNA of the CDR3: TGTGCCAGCAGCCAAGAGCCTAGCGGGGGGACCCAGTACTTC. The rearrangement joins TRBV3-1 (or the pseudogene TRBV3-2) to TRBJ2-5; 10 nucleotides line up with TRBD2. The CDR3 extends over 14 amino acids. From germline, CDR1 is LGHDT and CDR2 YNNKEL (reference sequence). J was trimmed by 7 bases and V by 0 bases; bases with no gene match: 2.

V usage is TRBV27 and J usage is TRBJ2-2, with a tentative D call TRBD2 (5 bases). CDR1 and CDR2 (germline): MNHEY, SMNVEV (reference sequence). Trimming removed 5 bases from V and 6 bases from J, with 16 bases in between. The CDR3 length is 15 residues. The CDR3 DNA is TGTGCCAGCAGTGGGTCTTGGCTAGCCGCCGGGGAGCTGTTTTTT. This codes for CASSGSWLAAGELFF.

V gene TRBV30 combines with J gene TRBJ2-3; D call uncertain. The germline V gene has CDR1 GTSNPN and CDR2 SVGIG (reference sequence). The germline V and J ends were trimmed by 1 base and 2 bases, with 13 bases remaining between them. This CDR3 contains 15 residues. This CDR3 is CAWSGGMFFTDTQYF. DNA of the CDR3: TGTGCCTGGAGTGGTGGTATGTTTTTCACAGATACGCAGTATTTT.

The rearrangement uses TRBV15 and TRBJ2-1; TRBD2 matches at 7 bases. Per the germline V gene, CDR1 is LNHNV and CDR2 is YYDKDF (reference sequence). There are 16 residues in the CDR3. V was clipped by 0 bases and J by 2 bases; unmatched bases: 4. CDR3 in DNA: TGTGCCACCAGCAGAGATTCGGCGGGGGCCTACAATGAGCAGTTCTTC. This encodes CATSRDSAGAYNEQFF.

The chain couples TRBV28 to TRBJ2-1; no firm D call. This CDR3 comprises 12 residues. V shed 6 bases and J shed 4 bases, with 7 bases lying between them. Germline CDR1 reads MDHEN; CDR2 reads SYDVKM. The CDR3 sequence: CASSLVYNEQFF. The CDR3 DNA follows: TGTGCCAGCAGCCTGGTATACAATGAGCAGTTCTTC.

There are many counts of this clone. The CDR3 is CASSRGTGTDTQYF. As DNA, the CDR3 is TGTGCCAGTAGTAGGGGGACAGGCACAGATACGCAGTATTTT. The rearrangement links TRBV19 to TRBJ2-3; 7 positions match TRBD1. V was pared by 4 bases and J by 1 base, with 2 bases of the junction left unmatched. This CDR3 has 14 residues. Germline CDR1 and CDR2: LNHDA and SQIVND (reference sequence). The whole variable domain, filled in from reference TRBV19 and TRBJ2-3, reads DGGITQSPKYLFRKEGQNVTLSCEQNLNHDAMYWYRQDPGQGLRLIYYSQIVNDFQKGDIAEGYSVSREKKESFPLTVTSAQKNPTAFYLCASSRGTGTDTQYFGPGTRLTVL.

The J gene is TRBJ1-5, the V gene TRBV6-2 or TRBV6-3; tentatively, D is TRBD1 (6 bases). This CDR3 contains 14 residues. Trimming left V 8 bases short and J 5 bases short, with 16 bases between. Germline CDR1 and CDR2: MNHEY and SVGEGT. CDR3 bases: TGTGCCAGCCGTTCGCGGGGGGCGGATCAGCCCCAGCATTTT. It encodes CASRSRGADQPQHF.

The chain combines TRBV5-6 with TRBJ2-5; 14 nucleotides match TRBD2. With 4 bases clipped from V and 5 bases from J, the junction kept 7 bases outside the gene matches. Germline V gene lookup returns CDR1 SGHDT and CDR2 YYEEEE. The CDR3 is made up of 16 amino acids. CDR3 sequence (DNA): TGTGCCAGCAGCCTTCGGACTAGCGGGAGGAAGGAGACCCAGTACTTC. Protein: CASSLRTSGRKETQYF.

This rearrangement joins TRBV10-3 to TRBJ2-2, with no clear D. V was trimmed by 2 bases and J by 4 bases, leaving 8 bases between them. CDR3 length: 14 residues. The germline V gene encodes CDR1 ENHRY and CDR2 SYGVKD. Here the CDR3 reads CAISEGVSTGELFF. The CDR3 DNA reads TGTGCCATCAGTGAGGGGGTTAGCACCGGGGAGCTGTTTTTT.

The J gene is TRBJ1-4, the V gene TRBV18; D gene uncertain. This CDR3 is 15 amino acids long. Trimming cost V 3 bases and J 2 bases, with 10 bases left between them. Germline V gene lookup returns CDR1 KGHSH and CDR2 LQKENI. CDR3: CASSPGRRTNEKLFF. The CDR3 bases are TGTGCCAGCTCACCTGGACGGAGGACTAATGAAAAACTGTTTTTT.

This chain links TRBV7-2 with TRBJ1-5, with D possibly being TRBD1 (6 bases). CDR1 is SGHTA and CDR2 is FQGNSA in the germline V gene. The length of the CDR3 is 15 residues. With 2 bases removed from V and 2 bases from J, the gap between germline ends came to 10 bases. The CDR3 region is CASSLYREGNQPQHF. The CDR3 DNA reads as TGTGCCAGCAGCTTATACAGGGAAGGCAATCAGCCCCAGCATTTT.

The CDR3 DNA reads TGTGCCAGCAGCTCAAGACCCGGGACAGGGTATCTCGAGCAGTACTTC. It specifies CASSSRPGTGYLEQYF. The rearrangement uses TRBV5-4 and TRBJ2-7; 9 bases are a match to TRBD1. V shed 3 bases and J 6 bases; nucleotides not matched to a gene: 13. Germline V lookup: CDR1 SGHNT, CDR2 YYREEE (reference sequence). The CDR3 sequence is 16 residues long.

Points on this clone: This sequence may be a read error, since a much larger clone differs from it by one base. The chain couples TRBV7-7 to TRBJ1-1, with a possible D match to TRBD1 (5 bases). CDR1 SSHAT and CDR2 FNYEAQ come from the germline V gene (reference sequence). This CDR3 has 13 amino acids. The chain's CDR3 is CASSLDSNTEAFF. The CDR3 nucleotides read TGTGCTAGCAGCTTAGACAGTAACACTGAAGCTTTCTTT. Combining the CDR3 with reference TRBV7-7 and TRBJ1-1 gives the whole variable domain GAGVSQSPRYKVTKRGQDVTLRCDPISSHATLYWYQQALGQGPEFLTYFNYEAQPDKSGLPSDRFSAERPEGSISTLTIQRTEQRDSAMYRCASSLDSNTEAFFGQGTRLTVV.

This chain links TRBV5-5 with TRBJ2-5; 11 nucleotides agree with TRBD1. This CDR3 region has 15 residues. The V gene's germline CDR1 is SGHKS and CDR2 YYEKEE (reference sequence). After removal of 4 bases from V and 4 bases from J, the junction contained 6 bases not matched to a gene. CDR3: CASSADRGRVETQYF. The CDR3 bases are TGTGCCAGCAGCGCGGACAGGGGGCGCGTAGAGACCCAGTACTTC.

This clone appeared a single time. The chain recombines TRBV5-6 with TRBJ2-7; 10 bases are shared with TRBD2. This CDR3 region has 16 residues. Germline values: CDR1 SGHDT, CDR2 YYEEEE. With 0 bases clipped from V and 0 bases from J, the junction kept 3 bases outside the gene matches. The DNA for the CDR3 is TGTGCCAGCAGCTTGGCACTAGCGGGATTCTCCTACGAGCAGTACTTC. Translating gives CASSLALAGFSYEQYF.

The gene calls are TRBV23-1 and TRBJ2-7; D possibly matches TRBD1 or TRBD2 (5 bases each). TRBV23-1 is an ORF, with its function uncertain. The V gene lost 7 bases and the J gene lost 0 bases, with 22 bases spanning the gap. CDR3 length: 17 residues. CDR3 in amino acids: CASTMTALWGSSYEQYF. CDR3 bases: TGCGCCAGCACCATGACAGCACTTTGGGGGAGCTCCTACGAGCAGTACTTC.

The V and J genes are TRBV7-2 and TRBJ2-2, with D hard to call. V was pared by 1 base and J by 2 bases, with 8 bases between. The CDR3 has 15 residues. Germline V gene data show CDR1 as SGHTA and CDR2 as FQGNSA. The CDR3 loop reads CASSLVRHNTGELFF. Written as DNA, the CDR3 is TGTGCCAGCAGCTTAGTCCGGCATAACACCGGGGAGCTGTTTTTT. The whole variable domain, filled in from reference TRBV7-2 and TRBJ2-2, reads GAGVSQSPSNKVTEKGKDVELRCDPISGHTALYWYRQSLGQGLEFLIYFQGNSAPDKSGLPSDRFSAERTGGSVSTLTIQRTQQEDSAVYLCASSLVRHNTGELFFGEGSRLTVL.

The chain recombines TRBV6-2 or TRBV6-3 with TRBJ1-1; weak D call: TRBD1 (6 bases). Germline V gene lookup returns CDR1 MNHEY and CDR2 SVGEGT. The V gene lost 0 bases and the J gene lost 5 bases, with 13 bases spanning the gap. The length of the CDR3 is 15 residues. CDR3 residues: CASSYSIRGRTEAFF. The CDR3 region has the DNA TGTGCCAGCAGTTACTCGATCAGGGGAAGGACTGAAGCTTTCTTT.

The chain is built from TRBV24-1 and TRBJ1-1, with TRBD1 matching 7 bases. The V gene end was trimmed by 6 bases and the J gene end by 2 bases; junction bases not matched to a gene: 8. The CDR3 runs to 15 residues. From germline, CDR1 is KGHDR and CDR2 SFDVKD. CDR3 DNA sequence: TGTGCCACCAGTCCTAATAGGGGGCAAAACACTGAAGCTTTCTTT. Protein product: CATSPNRGQNTEAFF.